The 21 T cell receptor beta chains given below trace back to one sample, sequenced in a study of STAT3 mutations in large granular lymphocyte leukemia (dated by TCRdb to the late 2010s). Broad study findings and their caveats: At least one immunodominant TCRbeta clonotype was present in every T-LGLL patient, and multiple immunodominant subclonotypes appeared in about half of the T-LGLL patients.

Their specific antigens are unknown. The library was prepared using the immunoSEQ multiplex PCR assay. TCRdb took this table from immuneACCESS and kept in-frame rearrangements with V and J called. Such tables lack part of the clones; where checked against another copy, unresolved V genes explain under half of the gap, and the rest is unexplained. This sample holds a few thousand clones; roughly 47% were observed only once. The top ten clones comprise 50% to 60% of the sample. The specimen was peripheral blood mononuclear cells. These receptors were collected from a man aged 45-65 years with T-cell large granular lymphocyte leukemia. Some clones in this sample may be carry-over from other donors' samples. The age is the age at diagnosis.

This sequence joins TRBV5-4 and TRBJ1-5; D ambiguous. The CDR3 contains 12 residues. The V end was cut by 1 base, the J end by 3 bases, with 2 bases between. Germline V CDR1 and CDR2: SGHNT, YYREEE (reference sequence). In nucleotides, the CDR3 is TGTGCCAGCAGCTTGCCCAATCAGCCCCAGCATTTT. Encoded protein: CASSLPNQPQHF.

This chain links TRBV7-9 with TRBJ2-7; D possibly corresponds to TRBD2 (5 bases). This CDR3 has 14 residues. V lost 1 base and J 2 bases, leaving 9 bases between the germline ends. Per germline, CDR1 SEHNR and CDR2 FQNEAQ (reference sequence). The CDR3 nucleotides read TGTGCCAGCAGCTTAGGAGCGACTACCTACGAGCAGTACTTC. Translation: CASSLGATTYEQYF.

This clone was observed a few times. The DNA of the CDR3 is TGTGCCAGCTCACCAGGGACAGGGGGTTTCGAGCAGTACTTC. Translation gives CASSPGTGGFEQYF. The chain employs TRBV18 and TRBJ2-7; 11 nucleotides align to TRBD1. The CDR3 length is 14 residues. Per germline, CDR1 KGHSH and CDR2 LQKENI. The trim removed 2 bases at V and 6 bases at J, leaving 3 bases unmatched.

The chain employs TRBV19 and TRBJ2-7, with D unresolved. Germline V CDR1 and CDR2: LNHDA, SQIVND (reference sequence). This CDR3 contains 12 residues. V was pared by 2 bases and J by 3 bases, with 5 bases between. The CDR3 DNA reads TGTGCCAGTAGTATATCGGGCTACGAGCAGTACTTC. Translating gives CASSISGYEQYF.

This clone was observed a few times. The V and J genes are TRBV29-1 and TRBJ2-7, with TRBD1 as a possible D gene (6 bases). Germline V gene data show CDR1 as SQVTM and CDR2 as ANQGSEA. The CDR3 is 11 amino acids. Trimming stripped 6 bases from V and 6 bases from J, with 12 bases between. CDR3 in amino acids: CSVQQGTEQYF. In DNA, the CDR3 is TGCAGCGTCCAACAGGGTACCGAGCAGTACTTC.

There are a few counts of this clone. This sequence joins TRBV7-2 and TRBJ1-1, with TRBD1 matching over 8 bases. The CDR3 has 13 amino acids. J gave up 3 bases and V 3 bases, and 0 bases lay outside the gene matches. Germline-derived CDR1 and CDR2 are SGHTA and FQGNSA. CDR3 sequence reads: CASSFRGHTEAFF. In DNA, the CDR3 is TGTGCCAGCAGCTTCAGGGGGCACACTGAAGCTTTCTTT.

The CDR3 loop is CASSLLYNEQFF. DNA of the CDR3: TGCGCCAGCAGCTTGCTCTACAATGAGCAGTTCTTC. The rearrangement uses TRBV5-1 and TRBJ2-1; D unclear. This CDR3 is 12 amino acids long. The V end was cut by 1 base, the J end by 3 bases, with 2 bases between. The V gene's germline CDR1 is SGHRS and CDR2 YFSETQ.

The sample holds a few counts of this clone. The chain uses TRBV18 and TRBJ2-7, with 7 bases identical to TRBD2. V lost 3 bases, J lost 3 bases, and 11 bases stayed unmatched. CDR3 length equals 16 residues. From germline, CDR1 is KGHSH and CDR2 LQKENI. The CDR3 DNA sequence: TGTGCCAGCTCACCGGGACTATCCCTCGGTAGCTACGAGCAGTACTTC. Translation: CASSPGLSLGSYEQYF.

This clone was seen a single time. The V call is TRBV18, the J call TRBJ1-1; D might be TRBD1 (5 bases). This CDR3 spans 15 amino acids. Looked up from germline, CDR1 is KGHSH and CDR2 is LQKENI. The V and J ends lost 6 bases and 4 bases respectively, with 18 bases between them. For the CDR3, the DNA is TGTGCCAGCTCCCCAAAGAGGGGTGGGGGCACTGAAGCTTTCTTT. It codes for CASSPKRGGGTEAFF.

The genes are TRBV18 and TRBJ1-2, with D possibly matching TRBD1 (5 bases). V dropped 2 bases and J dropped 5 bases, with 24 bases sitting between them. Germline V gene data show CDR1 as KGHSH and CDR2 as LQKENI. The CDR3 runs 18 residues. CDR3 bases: TGTGCCAGCTCACCAGAACCCAACGTGGGGCGCCTGTTGTATGGCTACACCTTC. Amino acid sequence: CASSPEPNVGRLLYGYTF.

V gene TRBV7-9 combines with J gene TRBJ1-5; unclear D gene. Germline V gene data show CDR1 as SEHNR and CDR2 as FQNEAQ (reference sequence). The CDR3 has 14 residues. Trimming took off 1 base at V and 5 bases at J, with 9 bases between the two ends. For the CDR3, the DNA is TGTGCCAGCAGCTTAGAAGACATTTATCAGCCCCAGCATTTT. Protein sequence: CASSLEDIYQPQHF.

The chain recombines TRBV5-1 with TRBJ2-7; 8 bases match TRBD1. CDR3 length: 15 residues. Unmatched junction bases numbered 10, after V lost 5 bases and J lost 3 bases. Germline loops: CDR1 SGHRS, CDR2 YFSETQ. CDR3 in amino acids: CASSSPGTGDYEQYF. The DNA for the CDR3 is TGCGCCAGCAGTTCTCCGGGGACAGGTGACTACGAGCAGTACTTC.

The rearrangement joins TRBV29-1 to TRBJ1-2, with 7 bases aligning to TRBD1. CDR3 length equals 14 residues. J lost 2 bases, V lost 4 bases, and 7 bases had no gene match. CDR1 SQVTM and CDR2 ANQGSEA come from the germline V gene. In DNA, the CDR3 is TGCAGCGTTGCCCTCGGGACAGACAACTATGGCTACACCTTC. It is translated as CSVALGTDNYGYTF.

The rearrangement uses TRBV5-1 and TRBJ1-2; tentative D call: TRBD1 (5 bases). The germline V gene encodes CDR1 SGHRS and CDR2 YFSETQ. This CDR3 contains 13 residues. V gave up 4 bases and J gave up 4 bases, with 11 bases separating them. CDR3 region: CASSPDSGYGYTF. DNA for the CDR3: TGCGCCAGCAGCCCCGACAGCGGCTATGGCTACACCTTC.

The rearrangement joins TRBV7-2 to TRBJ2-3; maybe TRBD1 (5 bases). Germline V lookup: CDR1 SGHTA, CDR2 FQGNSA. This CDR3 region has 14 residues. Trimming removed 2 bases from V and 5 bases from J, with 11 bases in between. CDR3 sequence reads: CASSLRGIIDTQYF. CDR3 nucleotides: TGTGCCAGCAGCTTAAGGGGCATCATAGATACGCAGTATTTT.

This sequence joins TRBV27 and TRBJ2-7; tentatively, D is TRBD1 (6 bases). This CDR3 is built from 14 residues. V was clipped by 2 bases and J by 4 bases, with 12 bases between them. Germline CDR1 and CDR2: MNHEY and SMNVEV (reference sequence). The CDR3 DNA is TGTGCCAGCAGTTTAGCGGCAGGGGCTTACGAGCAGTACTTC. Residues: CASSLAAGAYEQYF.

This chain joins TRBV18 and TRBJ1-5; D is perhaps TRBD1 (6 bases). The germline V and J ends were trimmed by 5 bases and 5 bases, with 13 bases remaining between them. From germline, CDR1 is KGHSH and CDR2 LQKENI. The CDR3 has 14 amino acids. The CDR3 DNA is TGTGCCAGCTCAGCACAGGGAAGCGATCAGCCCCAGCATTTT. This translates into CASSAQGSDQPQHF.

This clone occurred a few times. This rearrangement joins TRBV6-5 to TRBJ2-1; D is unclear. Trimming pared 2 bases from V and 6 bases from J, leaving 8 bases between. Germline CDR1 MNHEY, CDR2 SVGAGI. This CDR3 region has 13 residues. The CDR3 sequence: CASSYGWGNEQFF. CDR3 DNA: TGTGCCAGCAGTTACGGGTGGGGCAATGAGCAGTTCTTC.

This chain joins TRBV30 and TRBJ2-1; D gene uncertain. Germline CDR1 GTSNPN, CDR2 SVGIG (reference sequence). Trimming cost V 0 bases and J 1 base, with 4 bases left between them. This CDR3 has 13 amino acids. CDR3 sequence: CAWSVKSYNEQFF. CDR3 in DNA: TGTGCCTGGAGTGTAAAGTCCTACAATGAGCAGTTCTTC.

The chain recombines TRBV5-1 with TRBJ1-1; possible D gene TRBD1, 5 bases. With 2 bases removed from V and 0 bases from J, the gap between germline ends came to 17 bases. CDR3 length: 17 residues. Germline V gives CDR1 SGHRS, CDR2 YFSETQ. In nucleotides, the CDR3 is TGCGCCAGCAGCTTACGCTCCGGGACGGTTTTGAACACTGAAGCTTTCTTT. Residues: CASSLRSGTVLNTEAFF.

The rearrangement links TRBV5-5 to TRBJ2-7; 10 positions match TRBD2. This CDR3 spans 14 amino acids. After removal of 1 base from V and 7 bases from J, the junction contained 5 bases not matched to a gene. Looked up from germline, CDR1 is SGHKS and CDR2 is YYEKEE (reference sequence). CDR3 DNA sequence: TGTGCCAGCAGCTTGACTAGCGGGGCCCGGGAGCAGTACTTC. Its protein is CASSLTSGAREQYF.